This TCR beta chain appears in the sequencing data of a study of blood T cells in healthy people across ages. Peripheral blood from each donor was collected in a volume of 8 to 10 milliliters. Of note for this clonotype: Its antigen is undetermined. A junction boundary mismatches the germline segment, possibly from a read error.

Germline V gives CDR1 SGHNT, CDR2 YENEEA. This CDR3 is built from 15 residues. Study-wide results and caveats: Observed TCR beta diversity per million T cells went down as age went up. This fall followed a roughly linear course with age. Because donor CMV status was unknown, expanded clonotype changes were possibly confounded.

Combining a sample-barcoded 5' primer with a J-beta primer mix, a second PCR ran for 7 to 11 cycles. TCRdb reprocessed the 5' RACE reads via MiXCR and lists one record per CDR3 protein. The sample holds around 1,900,000 distinct CDR3 sequences, roughly two fifths seen once. V usage is TRBV11-3 and J usage is TRBJ2-4; 9 positions match TRBD1. The origin of this receptor is a human donor in good health. Input material: blood. The CDR3 nucleotides read TGTGCCAGCAGCTTGGGGACAGGGATGGTGAACATTCGGTACTTC. Amino acids: CASSLGTGMVNIRYF.